The sequence of this T cell receptor beta chain was determined in a study of a mutant IDH1 vaccine in newly diagnosed glioma. This CDR3 spans 14 amino acids. Trimming stripped 2 bases from V and 6 bases from J, with 11 bases between. CDR1 and CDR2 from the germline V gene are MNHEY and SMNVEV (reference sequence). Whole-study results and caveats: There were vaccine-induced immune responses in about 93% of the patients. Any relationship between pseudoprogression and changes in top peripheral T cell clonotypes seemed absent.

Time point in this sample: week 5, during vaccination. Alongside topical imiquimod, each dose of vaccine comprised 300 ug of mutant IDH1 20-mer peptide. Every donor had a new WHO grade 3 or 4 astrocytoma that was IDH1-mutant, with loss of nuclear ATRX. The table came from immunoSEQ multiplex PCR; TCRdb's copy has only in-frame clones and leaves some out. Of about 42,000 clones in the sample, approximately 83% are singletons; the top ten hold around 1.7%. Notes on this clone: Antigen unknown.

The source material was PBMCs, sampled from a glioma patient whose treatment included an IDH1 peptide vaccine. The chain couples TRBV27 to TRBJ2-1; no reliable D call. The origin of this receptor is a man aged 35 to 55 with glioma. The CDR3 protein is CASSLAPHSNEQFF. The CDR3 bases are TGTGCCAGCAGTTTAGCCCCACATTCCAATGAGCAGTTCTTC.